These 9 T cell receptor beta chains share one sample of origin, sequenced in a study of control samples from healthy donors and cancer patients. Method: immunoSEQ multiplex PCR; TCRdb's copy keeps in-frame clones and lacks some. The sample lists about 85,000 clones; over 85% were seen once. The material sequenced was blood. The receptors derive from a man aged 45-65 years in good health.

The table lists this clone with a count of one. The rearrangement links TRBV2 to TRBJ1-2; D may be TRBD1 (5 bases). Trimming cost V 5 bases and J 5 bases, with 18 bases left between them. The CDR3 spans 15 residues. Germline CDR1 and CDR2: SNHLY and FYNNEI. The CDR3 protein is CASSPSPGTAYGYTF. Here the CDR3 DNA reads TGTGCCAGCAGTCCGTCCCCCGGGACCGCATATGGCTACACCTTC.

This clone appeared a single time. V and J are TRBV19 and TRBJ1-5, with 10 bases lining up with TRBD1. The CDR3 length is 15 residues. The germline V gene encodes CDR1 LNHDA and CDR2 SQIVND (reference sequence). V lost 4 bases to trimming and J lost 5 bases; unmatched junction nucleotides: 5. The CDR3 is CASSTGQGTYQPQHF. As DNA, the CDR3 is TGTGCCAGTAGTACGGGACAGGGGACCTATCAGCCCCAGCATTTT.

This chain links TRBV6-4 with TRBJ1-1; no clear D. Trimming removed 0 bases at V and 1 base at J, with 6 bases between. The CDR3 runs to 14 residues. Germline V CDR1 and CDR2: MRHNA, SNTAGT. CDR3 amino acids: CASSDSGRNTEAFF. The CDR3 region has the DNA TGTGCCAGCAGTGACTCTGGGAGGAACACTGAAGCTTTCTTT.

V is TRBV5-4 and J is TRBJ1-6; maybe TRBD1 (5 bases). The CDR3 spans 18 residues. Germline V gives CDR1 SGHNT, CDR2 YYREEE (reference sequence). The ends were cut back, 2 bases at V and 0 bases at J, with 15 bases in the middle. The CDR3 nucleotides read TGTGCCAGCAGCTTCCAAGCTCCAGGGAGCTCCTATAATTCACCCCTCCACTTT. It yields the protein CASSFQAPGSSYNSPLHF.

This clone has a handful of counts. This rearrangement joins TRBV6-5 to TRBJ1-6; the D is unclear. Germline V gives CDR1 MNHEY, CDR2 SVGAGI. CDR3 length: 15 residues. Trimming removed 5 bases at V and 10 bases at J, with 18 bases between. The CDR3 nucleotides read TGTGCCAGCAGTACGTCCCGCACCGGGCGATCACCCCTCCACTTT. Its translation is CASSTSRTGRSPLHF.

The genes are TRBV6-2 or TRBV6-3 and TRBJ1-5; D gene unclear. Deletions cut 2 bases from V and 6 bases from J, with 11 bases between. This CDR3 is built from 14 residues. The germline CDR1 and CDR2 sequences are MNHEY and SVGEGT. The CDR3 DNA sequence: TGTGCCAGCAGTTACCCAGCGCCGGGTCAGCCCCAGCATTTT. It is translated as CASSYPAPGQPQHF.

J is TRBJ2-1 and V is TRBV6-1, with TRBD1 matching over 10 bases. Germline loops: CDR1 MNHNS, CDR2 SASEGT. The CDR3 extends over 17 amino acids. J was trimmed by 4 bases and V by 2 bases; bases with no gene match: 8. As DNA, the CDR3 is TGTGCCAGCAGTGAAAAATACGGGACAGGGGTGTACAATGAGCAGTTCTTC. It codes for CASSEKYGTGVYNEQFF.

This clone came up once. CDR3 coding DNA: TGTGCCAGCAGTGACTCTGGGGCAGGAGGAGGGGAGCTGTTTTTT. It codes for CASSDSGAGGGELFF. V usage is TRBV6-4 and J usage is TRBJ2-2, with D perhaps being TRBD1 or TRBD2 (5 bases each). Germline assignment: CDR1 MRHNA and CDR2 SNTAGT. CDR3 length: 15 amino acids. The germline V and J ends were trimmed by 0 bases and 8 bases, with 13 bases remaining between them.

The genes are TRBV18 and TRBJ1-5, with 8 bases identical to TRBD1. Germline CDR1 KGHSH, CDR2 LQKENI. This CDR3 is 16 amino acids long. V dropped 0 bases and J dropped 2; count of bases not matched to a gene: 3. CDR3 sequence reads: CASSPPGQGGNQPQHF. The CDR3 DNA is TGTGCCAGCTCACCACCCGGACAGGGTGGCAATCAGCCCCAGCATTTT.